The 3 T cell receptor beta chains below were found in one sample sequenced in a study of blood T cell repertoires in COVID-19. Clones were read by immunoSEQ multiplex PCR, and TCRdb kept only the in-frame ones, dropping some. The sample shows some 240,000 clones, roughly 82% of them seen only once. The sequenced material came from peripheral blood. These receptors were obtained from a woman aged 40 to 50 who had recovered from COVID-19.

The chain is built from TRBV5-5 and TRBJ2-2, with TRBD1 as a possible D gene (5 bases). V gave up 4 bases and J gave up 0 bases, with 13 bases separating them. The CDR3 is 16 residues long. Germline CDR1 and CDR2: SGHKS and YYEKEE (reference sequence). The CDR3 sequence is CASSLLDISNTGELFF. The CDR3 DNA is TGTGCCAGCAGCCTCCTGGACATTTCGAACACCGGGGAGCTGTTTTTT. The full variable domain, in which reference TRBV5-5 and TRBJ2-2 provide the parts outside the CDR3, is DAGVTQSPTHLIKTRGQQVTLRCSPISGHKSVSWYQQVLGQGPQFIFQYYEKEERGRGNFPDRFSARQFPNYSSELNVNALLLGDSALYLCASSLLDISNTGELFFGEGSRLTVL.

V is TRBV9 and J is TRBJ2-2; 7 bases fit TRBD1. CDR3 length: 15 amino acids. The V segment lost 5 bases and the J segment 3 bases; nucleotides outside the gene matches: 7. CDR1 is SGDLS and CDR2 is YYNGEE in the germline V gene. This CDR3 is CASSRGRVDTGELFF. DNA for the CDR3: TGTGCCAGCAGTAGGGGGCGCGTGGACACCGGGGAGCTGTTTTTT.

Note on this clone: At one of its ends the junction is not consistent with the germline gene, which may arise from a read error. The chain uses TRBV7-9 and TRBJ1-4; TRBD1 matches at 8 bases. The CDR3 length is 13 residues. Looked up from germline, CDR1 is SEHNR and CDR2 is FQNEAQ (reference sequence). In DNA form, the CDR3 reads TGTGCCAGCAGATTAGGACAGGGCGAAAAACTGTTTTTT. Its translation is CASRLGQGEKLFF. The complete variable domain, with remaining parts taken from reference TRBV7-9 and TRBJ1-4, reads DTGVSQNPRHKITKRGQNVTFRCDPISEHNRLYWYRQTLGQGPEFLTYFQNEAQLEKSRLLSDRFSAERPKGSFSTLEIQRTEQGDSAMYLCASRLGQGEKLFFGSGTQLSVL.